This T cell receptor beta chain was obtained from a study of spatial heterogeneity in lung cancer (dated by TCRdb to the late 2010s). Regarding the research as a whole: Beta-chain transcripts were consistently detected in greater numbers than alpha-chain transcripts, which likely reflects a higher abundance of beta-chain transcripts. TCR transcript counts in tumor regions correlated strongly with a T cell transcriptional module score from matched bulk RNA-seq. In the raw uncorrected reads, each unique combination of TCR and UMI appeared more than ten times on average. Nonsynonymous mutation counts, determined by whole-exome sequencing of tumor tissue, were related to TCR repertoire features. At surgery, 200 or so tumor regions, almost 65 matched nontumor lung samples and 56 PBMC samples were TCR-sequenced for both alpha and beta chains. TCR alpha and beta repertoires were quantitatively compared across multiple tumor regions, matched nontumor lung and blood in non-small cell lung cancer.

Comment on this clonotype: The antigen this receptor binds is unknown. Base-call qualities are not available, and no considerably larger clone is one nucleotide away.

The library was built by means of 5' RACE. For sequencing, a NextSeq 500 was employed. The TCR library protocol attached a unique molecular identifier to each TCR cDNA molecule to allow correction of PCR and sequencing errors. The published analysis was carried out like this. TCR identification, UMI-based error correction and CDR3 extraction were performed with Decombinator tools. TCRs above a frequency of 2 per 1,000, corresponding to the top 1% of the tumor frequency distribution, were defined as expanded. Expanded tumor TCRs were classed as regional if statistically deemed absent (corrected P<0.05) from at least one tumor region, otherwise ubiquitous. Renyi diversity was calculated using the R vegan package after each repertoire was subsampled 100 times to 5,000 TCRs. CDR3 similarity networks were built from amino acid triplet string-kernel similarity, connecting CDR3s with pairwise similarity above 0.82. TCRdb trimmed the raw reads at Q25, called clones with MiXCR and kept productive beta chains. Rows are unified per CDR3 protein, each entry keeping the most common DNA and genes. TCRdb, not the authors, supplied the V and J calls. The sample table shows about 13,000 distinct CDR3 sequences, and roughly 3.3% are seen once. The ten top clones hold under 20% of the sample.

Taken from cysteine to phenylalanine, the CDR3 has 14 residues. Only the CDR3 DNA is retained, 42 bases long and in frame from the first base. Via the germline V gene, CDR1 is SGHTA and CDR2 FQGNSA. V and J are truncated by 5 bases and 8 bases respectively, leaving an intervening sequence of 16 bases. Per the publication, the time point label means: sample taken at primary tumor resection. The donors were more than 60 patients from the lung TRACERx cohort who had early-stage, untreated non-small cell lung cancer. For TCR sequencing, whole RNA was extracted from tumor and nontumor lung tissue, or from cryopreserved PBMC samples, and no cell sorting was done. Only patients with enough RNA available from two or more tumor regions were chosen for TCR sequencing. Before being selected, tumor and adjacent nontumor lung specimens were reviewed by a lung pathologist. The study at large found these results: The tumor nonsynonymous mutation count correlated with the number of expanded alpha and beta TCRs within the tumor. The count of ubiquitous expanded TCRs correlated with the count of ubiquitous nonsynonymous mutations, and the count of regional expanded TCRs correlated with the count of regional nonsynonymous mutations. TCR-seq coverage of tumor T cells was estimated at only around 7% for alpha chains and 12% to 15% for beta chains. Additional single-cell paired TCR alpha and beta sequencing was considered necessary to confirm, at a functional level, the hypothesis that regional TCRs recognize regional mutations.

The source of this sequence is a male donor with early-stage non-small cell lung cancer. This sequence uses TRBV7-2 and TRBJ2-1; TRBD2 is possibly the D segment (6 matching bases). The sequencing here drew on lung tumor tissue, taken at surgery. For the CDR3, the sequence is CASSPGLPGDEQFF. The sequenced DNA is TGTGCCAGCAGCCCGGGACTGCCCGGGGATGAGCAGTTCTTC.